This T cell receptor beta chain comes out of a study of blood T cell repertoires in COVID-19. One Seattle source followed patients from active infection through their disease course. The authors' processing: Using reference gene primer amplification, nucleated cell counts were estimated. The data were produced by immunoSEQ multiplex PCR, yet TCRdb's version contains in-frame clones alone and is incomplete. The DNA was the basis for D and trimming; V, J and clone size are from that table. The data contain 410,000 or so clones, approximately 91% of them singletons. The material sequenced was peripheral blood. The clonotype was recovered from a woman between 40 and 50 years old with COVID-19, enrolled during active disease.

CDR3 protein: CASSPKRGIKSTDTQYF. The CDR3, as DNA: TGTGCCAGCTCACCGAAGCGGGGGATTAAAAGCACAGATACGCAGTATTTT. V usage is TRBV18 and J usage is TRBJ2-3; 8 bases match TRBD2. CDR3 length: 17 residues. V dropped 3 bases and J dropped 0; count of bases not matched to a gene: 8. Germline-derived CDR1 and CDR2 are KGHSH and LQKENI.